The TCR beta chain described here comes from a study of blood T cell dynamics during melanoma immunotherapy. Study findings and constraints: Immune-effector CD8+ cells best matched cell-free DNA CDR3 sequences and were most clonal.

This sample's time point: week 3, after first cycle of checkpoint inhibitor. TIE cells were CD3+ CD4- CD8+ CD45RA- CD45RO-high CD27- CCR7- memory T cells. Only one count was recorded for this clone. What it recognizes is unknown. The V gene's germline CDR1 is MNHEY and CDR2 SMNVEV (reference sequence). Trimming shortened V by 0 bases and J by 4 bases, and 16 bases separated the two germline ends. This CDR3 comprises 18 residues. Sequencing used immunoSEQ multiplex PCR; TCRdb keeps in-frame clones, though not all of them. This table holds thousands of clones, roughly 77% found once. Sequenced material: CD8+ T cells from blood, taken from a patient treated with checkpoint blockade. The clonotype originates from a human donor with melanoma. The J gene is TRBJ2-6, the V gene TRBV27; D is perhaps TRBD1 or TRBD2 (5 bases each). CDR3 bases: TGTGCCAGCAGTTTATCAAAACAGGTGGGAGCCGGGGCCAACGTCCTGACTTTC. Its protein is CASSLSKQVGAGANVLTF.